The present TCR beta chain was sequenced within a study of patients and donors after allogeneic stem cell transplantation. V gave up 5 bases and J gave up 10 bases; unmatched junction bases: 7. Germline V CDR1 and CDR2: SGHTA, FQGTGA. The CDR3 runs 12 residues. MiXCR was run by TCRdb on the RT-PCR reads, yielding one entry per CDR3 protein. The data show over 350,000 distinct CDR3 sequences, under 20% seen once. The sequence derives from a human donor who was either an allogeneic HSCT recipient or a stem cell or donor lymphocyte infusion donor (not recorded which). It is not recorded whose cells these are; they may come from a transplant donor. The sequencing input was blood, either unsorted or a sorted T cell fraction (not recorded which). This sequence joins TRBV7-3 and TRBJ2-7; TRBD2 matches at 8 bases. The CDR3 DNA follows: TGTGCCAGCAGCCGACCCGGGGGGGTCCAGTACTTC. The encoded protein is CASSRPGGVQYF.